These 4 T cell receptor beta chains originate from one sample sequenced in a study of OX40 agonist ivuxolimab in advanced cancers. Measured with immunoSEQ multiplex PCR; TCRdb has only the in-frame clones, and not every one. The table records over 75,000 clones, about 83% of them present only once. The material was CD4+ or CD8+ T cells sorted from blood, obtained in a trial of the OX40 agonist ivuxolimab. Receptors were obtained from an adult with an advanced solid tumor such as melanoma, head and neck, liver or kidney cancer.

This chain uses TRBV18 with TRBJ1-5, with D hard to call. The CDR3 is made up of 16 amino acids. In germline, CDR1 is KGHSH, CDR2 LQKENI. Trimming took off 2 bases at V and 1 base at J, with 12 bases between the two ends. The CDR3 protein is CASSPGRVGSNQPQHF. DNA of the CDR3: TGTGCCAGCTCACCAGGGAGGGTGGGGAGCAATCAGCCCCAGCATTTT. The full variable domain, in which reference TRBV18 and TRBJ1-5 provide the parts outside the CDR3, is NAGVMQNPRHLVRRRGQEARLRCSPMKGHSHVYWYRQLPEEGLKFMVYLQKENIIDESGMPKERFSAEFPKEGPSILRIQQVVRGDSAAYFCASSPGRVGSNQPQHFGDGTRLSIL.

V usage is TRBV6-5 and J usage is TRBJ2-7; the D gene is possibly TRBD2 (5 bases). Trimming pared 6 bases from V and 3 bases from J, leaving 12 bases between. Germline lookup yields CDR1 MNHEY and CDR2 SVGAGI. There are 13 residues in the CDR3. CDR3 nucleotides: TGTGCCAGCAGGGGAGCTTCAAGCTACGAGCAGTACTTC. Translated, it gives CASRGASSYEQYF.

This rearrangement joins TRBV7-8 to TRBJ2-3, with D perhaps TRBD1 or TRBD2 (6 bases each). The CDR3 sequence is 15 residues long. The ends were cut back, 5 bases at V and 2 bases at J, with 14 bases in the middle. Germline V gives CDR1 SGHVS, CDR2 FQNEAQ. CDR3 nucleotide sequence: TGTGCCAGCAGCCCGTCGGGGGCGGCCACAGATACGCAGTATTTT. As protein: CASSPSGAATDTQYF.

The chain joins TRBV18 to TRBJ1-2, with a weak D call TRBD1 (6 bases). The CDR3 totals 12 residues. The V end lost 3 bases, the J end lost 7 bases, and 9 bases lay between the germline ends. The germline V gene has CDR1 KGHSH and CDR2 LQKENI. The CDR3: CASSPQQGGYTF. DNA of the CDR3: TGTGCCAGCTCACCTCAACAGGGTGGCTACACCTTC.